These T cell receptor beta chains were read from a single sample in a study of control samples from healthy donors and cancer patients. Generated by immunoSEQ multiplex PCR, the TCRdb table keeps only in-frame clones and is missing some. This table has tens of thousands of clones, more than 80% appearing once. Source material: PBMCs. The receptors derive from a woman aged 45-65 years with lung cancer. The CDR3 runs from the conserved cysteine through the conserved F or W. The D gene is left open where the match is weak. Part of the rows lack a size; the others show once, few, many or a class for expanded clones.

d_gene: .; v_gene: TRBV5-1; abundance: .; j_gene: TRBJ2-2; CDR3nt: TGCGCCAGCAGCTTGGAGGGACATCCGAACACCGGGGAGCTGTTTTTT; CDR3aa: CASSLEGHPNTGELFF
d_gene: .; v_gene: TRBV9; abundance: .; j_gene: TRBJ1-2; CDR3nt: TGTGCCAGCAGCGTAGGTGGAGGCTATGGCTACACCTTC; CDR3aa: CASSVGGGYGYTF
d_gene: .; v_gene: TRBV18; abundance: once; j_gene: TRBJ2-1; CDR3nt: TGTGCCAGCTGTAAATTCGGTGATGAGCAGTTCTTC; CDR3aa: CASCKFGDEQFF
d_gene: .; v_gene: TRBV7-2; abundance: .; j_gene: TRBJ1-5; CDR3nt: TGTGCCAGCAGCTCCAGGGTAGCTCAGCCCCAGCATTTT; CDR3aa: CASSSRVAQPQHF
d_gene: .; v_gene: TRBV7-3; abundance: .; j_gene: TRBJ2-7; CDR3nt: TGTGCCAGCAGCTTAACGGGAGCGGACGAGCAGTACTTC; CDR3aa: CASSLTGADEQYF
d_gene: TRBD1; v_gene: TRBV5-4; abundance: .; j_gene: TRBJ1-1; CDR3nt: TGTGCCAGCAGCTTGGGGGGACAGCAGAACACTGAAGCTTTCTTT; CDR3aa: CASSLGGQQNTEAFF
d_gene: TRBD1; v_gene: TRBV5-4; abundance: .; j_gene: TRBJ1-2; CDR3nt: TGTGCCAGCAGCTTTAACAGGGGTTATCATGGCTACACCTTC; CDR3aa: CASSFNRGYHGYTF
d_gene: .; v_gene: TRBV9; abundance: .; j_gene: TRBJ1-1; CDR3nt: TGTGCCAGCAGCGATCTGAGGGGTGTAACTGAAGCTTTCTTT; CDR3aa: CASSDLRGVTEAFF
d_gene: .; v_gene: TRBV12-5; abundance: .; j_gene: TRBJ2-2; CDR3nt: TGTGCTAGCGCTTTACAGGGAGCGGTGTACACCGGGGAGCTGTTTTTT; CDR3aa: CASALQGAVYTGELFF
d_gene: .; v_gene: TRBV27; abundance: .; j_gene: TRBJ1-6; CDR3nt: TGTGCCAGCAGTCGGCAGGGAAACGGGAATTCACCCCTCCACTTT; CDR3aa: CASSRQGNGNSPLHF
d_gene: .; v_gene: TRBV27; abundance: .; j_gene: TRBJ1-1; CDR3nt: TGTGCCAGCAGTTTCCTCGCCTCGGGCAACACTGAAGCTTTCTTT; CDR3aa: CASSFLASGNTEAFF
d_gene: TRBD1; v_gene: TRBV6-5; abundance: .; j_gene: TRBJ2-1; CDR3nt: TGTGCCAGCAGGGGGGACAGCGAGCAGTTCTTC; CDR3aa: CASRGDSEQFF
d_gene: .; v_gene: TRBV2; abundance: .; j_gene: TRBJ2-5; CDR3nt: TGTGCCAGCAGTGAAATGCTCCAAGAGACCCAGTACTTC; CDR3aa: CASSEMLQETQYF
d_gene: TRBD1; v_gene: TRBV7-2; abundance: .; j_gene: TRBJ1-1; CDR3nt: TGTGCCAGCAGCTTACACAGGGGAACTGAAGCTTTCTTT; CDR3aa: CASSLHRGTEAFF
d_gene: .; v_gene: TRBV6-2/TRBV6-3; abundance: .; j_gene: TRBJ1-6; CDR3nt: TGTGCCAGCAGTACCGACAGTAATTCACCCCTCCACTTT; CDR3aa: CASSTDSNSPLHF
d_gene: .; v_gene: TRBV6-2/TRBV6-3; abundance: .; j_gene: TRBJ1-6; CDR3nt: TGTGCCAGCAGTTCCCCCGGGGGCGAAACTAATTCACCCCTCCACTTT; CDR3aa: CASSSPGGETNSPLHF
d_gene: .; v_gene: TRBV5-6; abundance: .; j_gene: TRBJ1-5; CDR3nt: TGTGCCAGCAGCTTGGAACACTGCAATCAGCCCCAGCATTTT; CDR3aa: CASSLEHCNQPQHF
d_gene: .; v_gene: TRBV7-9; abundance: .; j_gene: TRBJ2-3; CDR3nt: TGTGCCAGCAACTACGGCGGGGCGAGCACAGATACGCAGTATTTT; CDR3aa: CASNYGGASTDTQYF
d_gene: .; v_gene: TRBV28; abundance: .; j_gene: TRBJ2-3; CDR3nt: TGTGCCAGCAGCCCCGTCGGGCTGGGACCCCGGAGAGAATCTCGCACAGATACGCAGTATTTT; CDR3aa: CASSPVGLGPRRESRTDTQYF
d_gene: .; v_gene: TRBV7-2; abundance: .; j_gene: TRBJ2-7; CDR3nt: TGTGCCAGCAGCTTAGAACCCTACGAGCAGTACTTC; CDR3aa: CASSLEPYEQYF
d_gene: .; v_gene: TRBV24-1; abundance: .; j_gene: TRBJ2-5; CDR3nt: TGTGCCACCGGAACAGATTTGGAGACCCAGTACTTC; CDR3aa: CATGTDLETQYF
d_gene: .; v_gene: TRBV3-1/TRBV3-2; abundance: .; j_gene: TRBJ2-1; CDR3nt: TGTGCCAGCAGCCACGGTTCTAGCTCCTACAATGAGCAGTTCTTC; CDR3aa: CASSHGSSSYNEQFF
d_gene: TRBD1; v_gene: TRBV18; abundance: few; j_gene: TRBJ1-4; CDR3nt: TGTGCCAGCTCACCGGACATGGGACAGGGGATGGAAAAACTGTTTTTT; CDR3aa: CASSPDMGQGMEKLFF
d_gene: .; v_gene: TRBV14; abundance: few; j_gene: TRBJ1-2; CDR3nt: TGTGCCAGCAGCCAAGGGGACCGAGGCTACACCTTC; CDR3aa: CASSQGDRGYTF
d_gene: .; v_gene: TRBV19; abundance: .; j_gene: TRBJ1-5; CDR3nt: TGTGCCAGTAGTAGGAACGACGGATACAATCAGCCCCAGCATTTT; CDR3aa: CASSRNDGYNQPQHF